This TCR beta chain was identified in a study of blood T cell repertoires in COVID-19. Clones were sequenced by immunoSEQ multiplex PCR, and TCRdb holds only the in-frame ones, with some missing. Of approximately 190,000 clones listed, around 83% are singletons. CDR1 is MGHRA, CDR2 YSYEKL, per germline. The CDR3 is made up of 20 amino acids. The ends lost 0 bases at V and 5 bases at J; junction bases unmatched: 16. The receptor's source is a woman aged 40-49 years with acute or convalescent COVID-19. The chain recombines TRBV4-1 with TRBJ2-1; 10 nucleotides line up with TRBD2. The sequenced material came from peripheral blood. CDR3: CASSQDEVAGGRLGHNEQFF. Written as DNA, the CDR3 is TGCGCCAGCAGCCAAGATGAGGTAGCGGGAGGAAGATTGGGACACAATGAGCAGTTCTTC.